The TCR beta chain described here comes from a study of blood T cell repertoires in COVID-19. Study in general: Spain, Italy and the United States supplied samples that represented acute and convalescent COVID-19.

Original processing notes: Counts of nucleated cells, estimated from reference gene primer amplification, were obtained. Produced via immunoSEQ multiplex PCR; TCRdb's table is partial and in-frame only. V and J calls and clone size come straight from that table; D and trimming were deduced from the DNA. The sample shows over 200,000 clones, approximately 80% of them seen only once. This CDR3 is built from 14 residues. From germline, CDR1 is SGHTA and CDR2 FQGNSA. V gave up 5 bases and J gave up 6 bases; unmatched junction bases: 9. The source is a man aged 40-50 years with acute or convalescent COVID-19. Sequencing used peripheral blood. The rearrangement joins TRBV7-2 to TRBJ2-7; 8 bases match TRBD1. This chain's CDR3 is CASSPDRVISEQYF. DNA of the CDR3: TGTGCCAGCAGCCCGGACAGGGTTATATCCGAGCAGTACTTC. The variable domain in full, completed from reference TRBV7-2 and TRBJ2-7, reads GAGVSQSPSNKVTEKGKDVELRCDPISGHTALYWYRQSLGQGLEFLIYFQGNSAPDKSGLPSDRFSAERTGGSVSTLTIQRTQQEDSAVYLCASSPDRVISEQYFGPGTRLTVT.